This T cell receptor (beta chain) is from a study of T cell repertoires in cytomegalovirus infection (dated by TCRdb to the late 2010s). Regarding the research as a whole: The peptide stimulations were aimed at well-studied HLA-B-restricted epitopes as well as recently identified HLA-C-restricted CMV epitopes, whose presentation resists viral immunomodulation. Donor HLA type was relevant to the analysis, because carriage of CMV infection together with the matching HLA type was indicated by public TCR beta signatures. Broader findings and caveats from the paper: In the ex vivo response, HLA-C-restricted CMV-specific TCR beta clonotypes were dominant, and in two of eight donors the single most frequent clonotype came from this HLA-C-restricted group. Carriers of CMV infection plus the relevant HLA type were discriminated by the cumulative frequency of public TCR beta family members in the study cohort and in an independent approximately 340-donor cohort.

The CDR3 runs 12 amino acids, cysteine and phenylalanine included. Only the CDR3 portion is preserved as DNA: 36 bases, with reading frame beginning at the first base. The germline V gene encodes CDR1 SGHTA and CDR2 FQGNSA. V is shortened by 1 base, J by 9 bases, and the region joining them spans 10 bases. This clonotype came up many times. Its cognate antigen has yet to be identified. The input lacks base qualities; no much larger clone sits a single base away. Sequencing used an Illumina HiSeq 1500. The public reads were run again by TCRdb, first through fastp at Q25 and then through MiXCR, and only productive beta chains were kept. Each entry is one CDR3 protein sequence, shown with its most common DNA and genes. This sample has some 30,000 distinct CDR3 sequences in its table, and under 20% of those were observed once. 80% to 90% of the sample goes to the ten largest clones. The treatment or condition label for this specimen denotes: in vitro stimulation with specific CMV peptide epitopes to enrich CMV-specific T cells.

The chain is made from TRBV7-2 and TRBJ2-7, with the D gene too uncertain to name. The source is a human donor in good health (CMV status not recorded). Some clones in this sample may be carry-over from other donors' samples. This specimen consisted of CD8+ T cells from cultured PBMCs, obtained from culture after CMV antigen stimulation. The CDR3 reads as follows: CASSLDFSRQYF. Here is the DNA: TGTGCCAGCAGCTTAGATTTTTCCAGGCAGTACTTC. Outside the CDR3, residues come from the reference TRBV7-2 and TRBJ2-7 proteins, so the full variable domain is: GAGVSQSPSNKVTEKGKDVELRCDPISGHTALYWYRQSLGQGLEFLIYFQGNSAPDKSGLPSDRFSAERTGGSVSTLTIQRTQQEDSAVYLCASSLDFSRQYFGPGTRLTVT.